This TCR beta chain was found in a study of OX40 agonist ivuxolimab in advanced cancers. Overall study findings and caveats: Relative to CD4+ cells, CD8+ T cells on average had more expanded clones.

The data were produced by immunoSEQ multiplex PCR, yet TCRdb's version contains in-frame clones alone and is incomplete. The sample includes more than 50,000 clones, around 88% of them seen just once. This clone was seen once. No antigen is known for it. The clonotype comes from an adult with an advanced solid tumor such as melanoma, head and neck, liver or kidney cancer. The specimen was CD4+ or CD8+ T cells sorted from blood, collected in a trial of the OX40 agonist ivuxolimab.

CDR3 DNA: TGTGCCAGCAGCTTAGACGACAGGCGGTTTGGCGAGCAGTACTTC. It codes for CASSLDDRRFGEQYF. V gene TRBV11-3 combines with J gene TRBJ2-7, with D tentatively TRBD1 (6 bases). Deletions cut 0 bases from V and 6 bases from J, with 15 bases between. Germline V lookup: CDR1 SGHNT, CDR2 YENEEA. The CDR3 is 15 residues long.